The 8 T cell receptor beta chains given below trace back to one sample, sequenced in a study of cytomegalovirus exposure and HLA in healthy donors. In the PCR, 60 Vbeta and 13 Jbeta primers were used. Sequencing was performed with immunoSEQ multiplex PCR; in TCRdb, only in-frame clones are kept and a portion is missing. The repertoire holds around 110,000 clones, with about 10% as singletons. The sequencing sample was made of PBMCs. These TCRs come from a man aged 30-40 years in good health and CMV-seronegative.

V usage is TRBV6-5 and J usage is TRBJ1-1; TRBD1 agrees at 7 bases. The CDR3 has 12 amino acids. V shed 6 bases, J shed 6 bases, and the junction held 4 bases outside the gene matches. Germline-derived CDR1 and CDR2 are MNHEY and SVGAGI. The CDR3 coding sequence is TGTGCCAGCAGCCGAGGACAGGCTGAAGCTTTCTTT. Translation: CASSRGQAEAFF.

This CDR3 is CASSAALAETEAFF. The CDR3 region has the DNA TGCGCCAGCAGCGCTGCCTTAGCGGAAACTGAAGCTTTCTTT. This sequence joins TRBV5-1 and TRBJ1-1, with D unresolved. CDR1 is SGHRS and CDR2 is YFSETQ in the germline V gene. The CDR3 has 14 residues. V lost 4 bases, J lost 5 bases, and 15 bases lay in between.

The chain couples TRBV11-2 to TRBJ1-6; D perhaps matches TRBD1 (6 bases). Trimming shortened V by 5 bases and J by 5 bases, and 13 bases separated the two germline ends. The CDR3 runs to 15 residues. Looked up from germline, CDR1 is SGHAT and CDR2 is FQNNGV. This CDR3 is CASSQGQWDNSPLHF. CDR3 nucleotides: TGTGCCAGCAGCCAAGGACAGTGGGATAATTCACCCCTCCACTTT.

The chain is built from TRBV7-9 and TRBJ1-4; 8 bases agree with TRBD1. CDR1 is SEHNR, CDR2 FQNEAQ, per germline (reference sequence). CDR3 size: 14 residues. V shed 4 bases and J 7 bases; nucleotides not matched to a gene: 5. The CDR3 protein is CASSSPGGGEKLFF. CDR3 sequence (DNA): TGTGCCAGCAGCTCTCCAGGGGGCGGTGAAAAACTGTTTTTT.

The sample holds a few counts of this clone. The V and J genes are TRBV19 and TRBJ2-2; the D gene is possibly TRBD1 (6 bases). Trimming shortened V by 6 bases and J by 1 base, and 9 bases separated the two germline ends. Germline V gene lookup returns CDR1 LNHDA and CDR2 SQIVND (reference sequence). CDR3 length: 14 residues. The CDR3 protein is CASSRGQNTGELFF. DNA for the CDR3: TGTGCCAGTAGCCGGGGACAGAACACCGGGGAGCTGTTTTTT. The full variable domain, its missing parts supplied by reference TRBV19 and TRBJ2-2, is DGGITQSPKYLFRKEGQNVTLSCEQNLNHDAMYWYRQDPGQGLRLIYYSQIVNDFQKGDIAEGYSVSREKKESFPLTVTSAQKNPTAFYLCASSRGQNTGELFFGEGSRLTVL.

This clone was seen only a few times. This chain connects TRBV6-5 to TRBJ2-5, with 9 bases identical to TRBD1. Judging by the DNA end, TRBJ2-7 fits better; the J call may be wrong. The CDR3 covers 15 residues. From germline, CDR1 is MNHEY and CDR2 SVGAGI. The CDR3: CASRDTGTGFYEQYF. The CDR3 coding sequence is TGTGCCAGCAGGGACACCGGGACAGGGTTTTACGAGCAGTACTTC.

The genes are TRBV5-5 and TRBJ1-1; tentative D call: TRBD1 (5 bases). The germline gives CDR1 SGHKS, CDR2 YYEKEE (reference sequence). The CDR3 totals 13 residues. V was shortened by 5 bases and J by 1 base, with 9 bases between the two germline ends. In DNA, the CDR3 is TGTGCCAGCAGACCTACAGGGAACACTGAAGCTTTCTTT. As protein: CASRPTGNTEAFF. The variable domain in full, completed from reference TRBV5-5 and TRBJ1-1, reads DAGVTQSPTHLIKTRGQQVTLRCSPISGHKSVSWYQQVLGQGPQFIFQYYEKEERGRGNFPDRFSARQFPNYSSELNVNALLLGDSALYLCASRPTGNTEAFFGQGTRLTVV.

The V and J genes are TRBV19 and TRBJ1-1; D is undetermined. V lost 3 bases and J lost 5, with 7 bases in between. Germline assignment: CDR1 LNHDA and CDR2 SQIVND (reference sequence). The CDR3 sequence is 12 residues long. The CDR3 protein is CASSIGETEAFF. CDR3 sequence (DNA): TGTGCCAGTAGTATCGGGGAAACTGAAGCTTTCTTT. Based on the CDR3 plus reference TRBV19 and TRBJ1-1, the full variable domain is DGGITQSPKYLFRKEGQNVTLSCEQNLNHDAMYWYRQDPGQGLRLIYYSQIVNDFQKGDIAEGYSVSREKKESFPLTVTSAQKNPTAFYLCASSIGETEAFFGQGTRLTVV.